This T cell receptor (beta chain) was documented in a study of CD8 T cells in Susac syndrome. This CDR3 has 17 amino acids. Unmatched junction bases numbered 8, after V lost 5 bases and J lost 1 base. CDR1 DFQATT and CDR2 SNEGSKA come from the germline V gene (reference sequence). RNA in amounts of about 0.5 to 1 ug was reverse transcribed with random hexamers. The method of amplification for TCR beta CDR3 was immunoSEQ multiplex PCR, covering 54 Vbeta and 13 Jbeta. TCRdb called the immunoSEQ multiplex PCR reads again in MiXCR, with one record for every CDR3 protein. The repertoire holds under 300,000 distinct CDR3 sequences, with 96% as singletons.

The sample consisted of CD4+ T cells from PBMCs. The rearrangement joins TRBV20-1 to TRBJ2-3, with 14 bases identical to TRBD2. The origin of this receptor is a human donor with Susac syndrome. The CDR3 DNA reads as TGCAGTGCTTTCCGACTAGCGGGAGGGGGGGGCACAGATACGCAGTATTTT. Translated, it gives CSAFRLAGGGGTDTQYF.